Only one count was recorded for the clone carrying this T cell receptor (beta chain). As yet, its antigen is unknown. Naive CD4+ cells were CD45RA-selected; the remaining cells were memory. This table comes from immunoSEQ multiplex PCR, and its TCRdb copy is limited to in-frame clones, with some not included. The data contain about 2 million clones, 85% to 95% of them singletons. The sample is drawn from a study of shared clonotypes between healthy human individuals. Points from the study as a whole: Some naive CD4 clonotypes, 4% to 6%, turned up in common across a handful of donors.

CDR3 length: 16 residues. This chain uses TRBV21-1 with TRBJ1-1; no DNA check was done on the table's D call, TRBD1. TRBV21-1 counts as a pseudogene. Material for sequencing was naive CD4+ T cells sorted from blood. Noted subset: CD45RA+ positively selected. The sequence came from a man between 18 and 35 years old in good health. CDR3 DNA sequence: TGTGCCAGCAGCAAAGCCGACAGGGAGCGGGTGGCTGAAGCTTTCTTT. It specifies CASSKADRERVAEAFF.